This is a list of T cell receptor beta chains from one sample in a study of control samples from healthy donors and cancer patients. Using immunoSEQ multiplex PCR, the repertoire was profiled, and TCRdb retains in-frame clones only, with some absent. Here the sample spans 24,000 or so clones, approximately 91% being singletons. Input material: PBMCs. The source of these receptors is a man aged 50 or older with lung cancer. CDR3s include the opening cysteine and the closing phenylalanine or tryptophan. The D gene is left open where the match is weak. Clone size is not always given. Where it is, it says once, few, many or a class for expanded clones.

j_gene: TRBJ2-1; d_gene: TRBD2; len: 17; abundance: NA; v_gene: TRBV7-6; CDR3aa: CASSYPGLAGGTTGLFF; CDR3nt: TGTGCCAGCAGCTACCCGGGACTAGCGGGGGGCACCACTGGTCTGTTCTTC
j_gene: TRBJ2-1; d_gene: NA; len: 17; abundance: few; v_gene: TRBV19; CDR3aa: CASSIDRWGVGMDEQFF; CDR3nt: TGTGCCAGTAGTATAGATCGGTGGGGCGTAGGGATGGATGAGCAGTTCTTC
j_gene: TRBJ2-5; d_gene: NA; len: 13; abundance: NA; v_gene: TRBV6-6; CDR3aa: CASSWTKPKTQYF; CDR3nt: TGTGCCAGCAGCTGGACTAAACCAAAGACCCAGTACTTC
j_gene: TRBJ1-4; d_gene: NA; len: 14; abundance: once; v_gene: TRBV6-2/TRBV6-3; CDR3aa: CASSGGSSREKLFF; CDR3nt: TGTGCCAGCAGCGGGGGCAGCTCTCGGGAAAAACTGTTTTTT
j_gene: TRBJ1-4; d_gene: NA; len: 14; abundance: NA; v_gene: TRBV7-6; CDR3aa: CASSLFSGQEKLFF; CDR3nt: TGTGCCAGCAGCTTATTCTCGGGGCAAGAGAAACTGTTTTTT
j_gene: TRBJ1-3; d_gene: NA; len: 15; abundance: NA; v_gene: TRBV15; CDR3aa: CATSATVLSGNTIYF; CDR3nt: TGTGCCACCAGCGCGACAGTTTTGTCTGGAAACACCATATATTTT
j_gene: TRBJ1-1; d_gene: NA; len: 13; abundance: few; v_gene: TRBV7-2; CDR3aa: CASSLEMNTEAFF; CDR3nt: TGTGCCAGCAGCTTAGAAATGAACACTGAAGCTTTCTTT
j_gene: TRBJ2-5; d_gene: NA; len: 12; abundance: NA; v_gene: TRBV30; CDR3aa: CAWSTDQETQYF; CDR3nt: TGTGCCTGGTCCACCGACCAAGAGACCCAGTACTTC
j_gene: TRBJ2-1; d_gene: TRBD2; len: 14; abundance: NA; v_gene: TRBV6-5; CDR3aa: CASRTSKDYNEQFF; CDR3nt: TGTGCCAGCCGGACTAGCAAAGACTACAATGAGCAGTTCTTC
j_gene: TRBJ1-2; d_gene: NA; len: 16; abundance: NA; v_gene: TRBV5-1; CDR3aa: CASSWASGPGESGYTF; CDR3nt: TGCGCCAGCAGCTGGGCCTCGGGGCCGGGGGAGAGTGGCTACACCTTC
j_gene: TRBJ2-1; d_gene: NA; len: 16; abundance: NA; v_gene: TRBV7-6; CDR3aa: CASILDRDTPYNEQFF; CDR3nt: TGTGCCAGCATCCTGGACCGGGACACGCCATACAATGAGCAGTTCTTC
j_gene: TRBJ2-1; d_gene: NA; len: 13; abundance: NA; v_gene: TRBV7-2; CDR3aa: CASSQNRVNEQFF; CDR3nt: TGTGCCAGCAGCCAAAACAGGGTCAATGAGCAGTTCTTC
j_gene: TRBJ1-5; d_gene: NA; len: 12; abundance: NA; v_gene: TRBV2; CDR3aa: CASSAGIQPQHF; CDR3nt: TGTGCCAGCAGCGCAGGGATTCAGCCCCAGCATTTT
j_gene: TRBJ2-5; d_gene: NA; len: 18; abundance: NA; v_gene: TRBV3-1/TRBV3-2; CDR3aa: CASSQAVWKVAVRETQYF; CDR3nt: TGTGCCAGCAGCCAAGCGGTGTGGAAGGTGGCCGTCCGCGAGACCCAGTACTTC
j_gene: TRBJ2-4; d_gene: NA; len: 15; abundance: NA; v_gene: TRBV5-4; CDR3aa: CASSHSGGAKNIQYF; CDR3nt: TGTGCCAGCAGCCACTCCGGGGGAGCCAAAAACATTCAGTACTTC
j_gene: TRBJ2-7; d_gene: NA; len: 13; abundance: NA; v_gene: TRBV13; CDR3aa: CASSLIGSHEQYF; CDR3nt: TGTGCCAGCAGCTTAATAGGGAGCCACGAGCAGTACTTC
j_gene: TRBJ2-3; d_gene: TRBD2; len: 16; abundance: NA; v_gene: TRBV5-8; CDR3aa: CASSDGLAVYTDTQYF; CDR3nt: TGTGCCAGCAGCGATGGACTAGCGGTGTACACAGATACGCAGTATTTT
j_gene: TRBJ2-2; d_gene: TRBD2; len: 16; abundance: NA; v_gene: TRBV20-1; CDR3aa: CSASYIGGANTGELFF; CDR3nt: TGCAGTGCTAGTTATATCGGGGGGGCGAACACCGGGGAGCTGTTTTTT
j_gene: TRBJ2-5; d_gene: TRBD1; len: 13; abundance: NA; v_gene: TRBV19; CDR3aa: CATSPQGVETQYF; CDR3nt: TGTGCCACCTCCCCTCAGGGGGTAGAGACCCAGTACTTC
j_gene: TRBJ1-1; d_gene: NA; len: 13; abundance: NA; v_gene: TRBV5-8; CDR3aa: CASSSIYGAEAFF; CDR3nt: TGTGCCAGCAGCTCAATATATGGGGCAGAAGCTTTCTTT
j_gene: TRBJ1-1; d_gene: NA; len: 14; abundance: once; v_gene: TRBV18; CDR3aa: CASSPSGSRAEAFF; CDR3nt: TGTGCCAGCTCACCAAGCGGCAGCCGAGCTGAAGCTTTCTTT
j_gene: TRBJ2-2; d_gene: NA; len: 15; abundance: NA; v_gene: TRBV19; CDR3aa: CASSPGLPNTGELFF; CDR3nt: TGTGCCAGTAGTCCGGGACTCCCGAACACCGGGGAGCTGTTTTTT
j_gene: TRBJ2-7; d_gene: TRBD1; len: 13; abundance: NA; v_gene: TRBV6-5; CDR3aa: CASGWTGDYEQYF; CDR3nt: TGTGCCAGCGGGTGGACAGGGGACTACGAGCAGTACTTC
j_gene: TRBJ2-3; d_gene: NA; len: 15; abundance: NA; v_gene: TRBV18; CDR3aa: CASSPLTGVTDTQYF; CDR3nt: TGTGCCAGCTCACCCCTTACTGGAGTTACAGATACGCAGTATTTT
j_gene: TRBJ2-2; d_gene: NA; len: 14; abundance: NA; v_gene: TRBV9; CDR3aa: CASSVVLNTGELFF; CDR3nt: TGTGCCAGCAGCGTAGTTCTGAACACCGGGGAGCTGTTTTTT
j_gene: TRBJ1-1; d_gene: NA; len: 13; abundance: NA; v_gene: TRBV6-4; CDR3aa: CASSATVNTEAFF; CDR3nt: TGTGCCAGCAGTGCCACAGTGAACACTGAAGCTTTCTTT
j_gene: TRBJ1-6; d_gene: NA; len: 13; abundance: few; v_gene: TRBV7-2; CDR3aa: CASSLAGYSPLHF; CDR3nt: TGTGCCAGCAGCTTAGCAGGGTACTCACCCCTCCACTTT
j_gene: TRBJ1-1; d_gene: NA; len: 12; abundance: NA; v_gene: TRBV6-5; CDR3aa: CASSFANTEAFF; CDR3nt: TGTGCCAGCAGTTTCGCGAACACTGAAGCTTTCTTT
j_gene: TRBJ2-5; d_gene: NA; len: 16; abundance: NA; v_gene: TRBV4-2; CDR3aa: CASSQVGGVSQETQYF; CDR3nt: TGTGCCAGCAGCCAAGTAGGTGGAGTCTCCCAAGAGACCCAGTACTTC
j_gene: TRBJ1-1; d_gene: NA; len: 12; abundance: NA; v_gene: TRBV11-1; CDR3aa: CASSLEYTEAFF; CDR3nt: TGTGCCAGCAGCTTAGAGTACACTGAAGCTTTCTTT
j_gene: TRBJ2-3; d_gene: NA; len: 16; abundance: NA; v_gene: TRBV19; CDR3aa: CASSIGGVVSTDTQYF; CDR3nt: TGTGCCAGTAGTATTGGTGGGGTTGTGAGCACAGATACGCAGTATTTT
j_gene: TRBJ1-1; d_gene: NA; len: 16; abundance: NA; v_gene: TRBV19; CDR3aa: CASTFPGTHGGFEAFF; CDR3nt: TGTGCCAGTACCTTCCCGGGAACTCACGGTGGGTTTGAAGCTTTCTTT
j_gene: TRBJ2-7; d_gene: NA; len: 14; abundance: NA; v_gene: TRBV5-1; CDR3aa: CASSLSRPTYEQYF; CDR3nt: TGCGCCAGCAGCTTGTCCAGGCCCACCTACGAGCAGTACTTC
j_gene: TRBJ2-7; d_gene: TRBD1; len: 15; abundance: NA; v_gene: TRBV19; CDR3aa: CASSIRPGQIYEQYF; CDR3nt: TGTGCCAGTAGTATCCGGCCGGGACAGATATACGAGCAGTACTTC
j_gene: TRBJ2-7; d_gene: NA; len: 15; abundance: NA; v_gene: TRBV7-9; CDR3aa: CASSTRDSGRHEQYF; CDR3nt: TGTGCCAGCAGCACTCGGGACTCAGGGCGCCACGAGCAGTACTTC
j_gene: TRBJ2-2; d_gene: NA; len: 14; abundance: NA; v_gene: TRBV7-9; CDR3aa: CASSLVRNTGELFF; CDR3nt: TGTGCCAGCAGCTTAGTCAGGAACACCGGGGAGCTGTTTTTT
j_gene: TRBJ2-7; d_gene: NA; len: 20; abundance: NA; v_gene: TRBV6-1; CDR3aa: CASSEELKGLGWELGYEQYF; CDR3nt: TGTGCCAGCAGTGAAGAGCTAAAGGGTTTGGGTTGGGAGTTGGGCTACGAGCAGTACTTC
j_gene: TRBJ1-6; d_gene: NA; len: 16; abundance: NA; v_gene: TRBV9; CDR3aa: CASSVAPTAQSSPLHF; CDR3nt: TGTGCCAGCAGCGTAGCCCCGACCGCCCAGAGCTCACCCCTCCACTTT
j_gene: TRBJ1-2; d_gene: NA; len: 13; abundance: NA; v_gene: TRBV29-1; CDR3aa: CSVEGDGDYGYTF; CDR3nt: TGCAGCGTTGAAGGGGACGGCGACTATGGCTACACCTTC
j_gene: TRBJ1-6; d_gene: NA; len: 15; abundance: NA; v_gene: TRBV4-3; CDR3aa: CASSQSRGPISPLHF; CDR3nt: TGCGCCAGCAGCCAAAGTCGGGGGCCTATTTCACCCCTCCACTTT
j_gene: TRBJ1-5; d_gene: NA; len: 19; abundance: once; v_gene: TRBV4-3; CDR3aa: CASSQDPATGGWSNQPQHF; CDR3nt: TGCGCCAGCAGCCAAGATCCCGCAACTGGGGGCTGGAGCAATCAGCCCCAGCATTTT
j_gene: TRBJ1-1; d_gene: TRBD1; len: 15; abundance: NA; v_gene: TRBV6-5; CDR3aa: CASSSGTVANTEAFF; CDR3nt: TGTGCCAGCAGTTCCGGGACAGTCGCGAACACTGAAGCTTTCTTT
j_gene: TRBJ2-7; d_gene: NA; len: 14; abundance: NA; v_gene: TRBV5-5; CDR3aa: CASSLEQGPYEQYF; CDR3nt: TGTGCCAGCAGCTTGGAACAGGGACCCTACGAGCAGTACTTC
j_gene: TRBJ1-1; d_gene: NA; len: 13; abundance: NA; v_gene: TRBV7-9; CDR3aa: CASSWKGGTEAFF; CDR3nt: TGTGCCAGCAGCTGGAAGGGGGGCACTGAAGCTTTCTTT
j_gene: TRBJ1-5; d_gene: NA; len: 13; abundance: NA; v_gene: TRBV6-5; CDR3aa: CASSYSSDQPQHF; CDR3nt: TGTGCCAGCAGTTACTCGTCAGATCAGCCCCAGCATTTT
j_gene: TRBJ2-3; d_gene: NA; len: 15; abundance: NA; v_gene: TRBV7-9; CDR3aa: CASSFTGLSTDTQYF; CDR3nt: TGTGCCAGCAGCTTTACGGGACTGAGCACAGATACGCAGTATTTT
j_gene: TRBJ2-7; d_gene: TRBD1; len: 14; abundance: NA; v_gene: TRBV6-1; CDR3aa: CASSEGGEGQGWYF; CDR3nt: TGTGCCAGCAGTGAAGGGGGGGAGGGACAGGGATGGTACTTC
j_gene: TRBJ2-7; d_gene: TRBD2; len: 14; abundance: NA; v_gene: TRBV2; CDR3aa: CASSFSGSTYEQYF; CDR3nt: TGTGCCAGCAGTTTTAGCGGGAGTACCTACGAGCAGTACTTC